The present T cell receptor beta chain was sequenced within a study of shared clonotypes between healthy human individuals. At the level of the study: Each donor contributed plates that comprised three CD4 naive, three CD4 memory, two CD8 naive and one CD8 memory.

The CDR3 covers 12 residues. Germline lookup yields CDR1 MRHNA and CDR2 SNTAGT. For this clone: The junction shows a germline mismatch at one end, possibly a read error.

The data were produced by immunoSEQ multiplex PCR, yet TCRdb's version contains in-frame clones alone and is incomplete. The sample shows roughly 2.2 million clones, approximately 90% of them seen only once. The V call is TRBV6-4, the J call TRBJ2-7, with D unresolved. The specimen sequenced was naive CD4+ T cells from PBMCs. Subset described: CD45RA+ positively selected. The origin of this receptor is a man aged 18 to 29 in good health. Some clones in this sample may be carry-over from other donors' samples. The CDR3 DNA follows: TGTGCCAGCTCCTCTCGAAGGGTATCCAAGAACTTC. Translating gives CASSSRRVSKNF.